The 16 T cell receptor beta chains below come from one sample, sequenced in a study of OX40 agonist ivuxolimab in advanced cancers. Assay used: immunoSEQ multiplex PCR; TCRdb lists only in-frame clones, some missing. The repertoire includes about 80,000 clones, roughly 84% of them detected once, and 6.2% sits in the top ten. The sample was CD4+ or CD8+ T cells sorted from blood, taken in a trial of the OX40 agonist ivuxolimab. Source of these receptors: an adult with an advanced solid tumor such as melanoma, head and neck, liver or kidney cancer.

The V gene is TRBV5-5, the J gene TRBJ2-1; 7 bases match TRBD2. This CDR3 region has 14 residues. Looked up from germline, CDR1 is SGHKS and CDR2 is YYEKEE (reference sequence). The trim removed 1 base at V and 4 bases at J, leaving 2 bases unmatched. The CDR3 coding sequence is TGTGCCAGCAGCTTGACTAGCGAGTACAATGAGCAGTTCTTC. It is translated as CASSLTSEYNEQFF.

The chain has TRBV9 and TRBJ2-7; no clear D. Germline-derived CDR1 and CDR2 are SGDLS and YYNGEE. The CDR3 has 12 amino acids. V dropped 0 bases and J dropped 7 bases, with 8 bases sitting between them. The chain's CDR3 is CASSVGVGEQYF. The CDR3 DNA reads as TGTGCCAGCAGCGTAGGGGTGGGGGAGCAGTACTTC.

This chain links TRBV19 with TRBJ1-5; possible D gene TRBD1, 6 bases. Per germline, CDR1 LNHDA and CDR2 SQIVND (reference sequence). This CDR3 is 15 amino acids long. V lost 4 bases and J lost 4, with 14 bases in between. The DNA of the CDR3 is TGTGCCAGTAGTAGCCAGGGGAGGTGGAATCAGCCCCAGCATTTT. Its protein is CASSSQGRWNQPQHF.

The rearrangement joins TRBV11-2 to TRBJ1-3; no firm D call. Trimming removed 2 bases from V and 4 bases from J, with 9 bases in between. In germline, CDR1 is SGHAT, CDR2 FQNNGV. This CDR3 has 14 amino acids. CDR3 in DNA: TGTGCCAGCAGCTTAAATCTGGGGGGAAACACCATATATTTT. Protein: CASSLNLGGNTIYF.

This clone was seen a few times. The J gene is TRBJ2-1, the V gene TRBV7-3; D ambiguous. V lost 5 bases, J lost 9 bases, and 11 bases lay in between. The germline V gene has CDR1 SGHTA and CDR2 FQGTGA. CDR3 size: 12 residues. Written as DNA, the CDR3 is TGTGCCAGCAGCCCTCCATGGGGTGAGCAGTTCTTC. It yields the protein CASSPPWGEQFF. Variable domain in full (rest from reference TRBV7-3 and TRBJ2-1): GAGVSQTPSNKVTEKGKYVELRCDPISGHTALYWYRQSLGQGPEFLIYFQGTGAADDSGLPNDRFFAVRPEGSVSTLKIQRTERGDSAVYLCASSPPWGEQFFGPGTRLTVL.

A single count supports this clone. The J gene is TRBJ2-6, the V gene TRBV2, with 7 bases matching TRBD2. CDR1 and CDR2 from the germline V gene are SNHLY and FYNNEI. The CDR3 totals 18 residues. V was clipped by 2 bases and J by 1 base; unmatched bases: 8. CDR3 nucleotides: TGTGCCAGCAGTGAAAGGCTAGCGGCTCCATCTGGGGCCAACGTCCTGACTTTC. This sequence encodes CASSERLAAPSGANVLTF. The entire variable domain, with the rest obtained from reference TRBV2 and TRBJ2-6, is as follows: EPEVTQTPSHQVTQMGQEVILRCVPISNHLYFYWYRQILGQKVEFLVSFYNNEISEKSEIFDDQFSVERPDGSNFTLKIRSTKLEDSAMYFCASSERLAAPSGANVLTFGAGSRLTVL.

This clone is a singleton in its sample. The chain joins TRBV28 to TRBJ2-3, with TRBD1 matching 8 bases. V trimming: 6 bases; J trimming: 2 bases; junction bases outside the gene matches: 7. CDR3 size: 15 residues. Germline CDR1 MDHEN, CDR2 SYDVKM. The CDR3 sequence: CASRSWDRITDTQYF. The CDR3 DNA reads TGTGCCAGCAGGAGCTGGGACAGGATCACAGATACGCAGTATTTT.

V usage is TRBV7-3 and J usage is TRBJ2-3, with unresolved D. The CDR3 totals 14 residues. V was pared by 5 bases and J by 2 bases, with 11 bases between. Germline CDR1 is SGHTA and CDR2 is FQGTGA. Written as DNA, the CDR3 is TGTGCCAGCAGCCTCAGACATTCCACAGATACGCAGTATTTT. Encoded protein: CASSLRHSTDTQYF.

The chain joins TRBV28 to TRBJ1-2; TRBD1 matches 7 bases. Germline V gives CDR1 MDHEN, CDR2 SYDVKM. V dropped 6 bases and J dropped 3; count of bases not matched to a gene: 7. There are 14 residues in the CDR3. DNA for the CDR3: TGTGCCAGCAGATTAGGACAGGACTACTATGGCTACACCTTC. As protein: CASRLGQDYYGYTF.

This clone has more than one count but fewer than ten. V is TRBV6-5 and J is TRBJ1-5, with a tentative D call TRBD1 (5 bases). Germline loops: CDR1 MNHEY, CDR2 SVGAGI. This CDR3 contains 12 residues. V shed 6 bases and J shed 4 bases, with 7 bases lying between them. This CDR3 is CASRQGNQPQHF. In nucleotides, the CDR3 is TGTGCCAGCAGGCAGGGAAATCAGCCCCAGCATTTT.

The chain carries TRBV9 and TRBJ2-7; perhaps TRBD1 as D (6 bases). The CDR3 consists of 15 residues. The V gene lost 0 bases and the J gene lost 5 bases, with 15 bases spanning the gap. Germline V gives CDR1 SGDLS, CDR2 YYNGEE. The CDR3 region is CASSVGGHPKDEQYF. The CDR3 bases are TGTGCCAGCAGCGTAGGGGGGCACCCCAAGGACGAGCAGTACTTC.

This clone came up once. The chain uses TRBV11-2 and TRBJ2-7; the D is unclear. This CDR3 has 13 residues. Deletions cut 1 base from V and 2 bases from J, with 6 bases between. Germline loops: CDR1 SGHAT, CDR2 FQNNGV. CDR3 sequence: CASSLGPAYEQYF. CDR3 nucleotide sequence: TGTGCCAGCAGCTTAGGCCCGGCCTACGAGCAGTACTTC.

This chain joins TRBV4-3 and TRBJ2-2; 7 bases are a match to TRBD2. Losses at the gene ends were 1 base for V and 5 bases for J; bases not matched to a gene: 1. Germline CDR1 and CDR2: LGHNA and YSLEER. The CDR3 has 14 amino acids. The CDR3, as DNA: TGCGCCAGCAGCCAAGTGGGGGGGACCGGGGAGCTGTTTTTT. Protein: CASSQVGGTGELFF.

J is TRBJ1-4 and V is TRBV19, with D maybe TRBD1 (5 bases). CDR1 is LNHDA and CDR2 is SQIVND in the germline V gene (reference sequence). Trimming took off 9 bases at V and 7 bases at J, with 15 bases between the two ends. This CDR3 is built from 13 residues. CDR3 DNA sequence: TGTGCCAGCCGGGGCTTACAAAGTGAAAAACTGTTTTTT. Translating it yields CASRGLQSEKLFF.

The chain has TRBV28 and TRBJ2-7; no clear D. The CDR3 totals 11 residues. The germline CDR1 and CDR2 sequences are MDHEN and SYDVKM. V was trimmed by 4 bases and J by 4 bases, leaving 5 bases between them. CDR3 sequence (DNA): TGTGCCAGCAGTTCCCGATACGAGCAGTACTTC. Translation: CASSSRYEQYF.

The chain uses TRBV6-5 and TRBJ1-3; 8 bases map to TRBD1. CDR1 MNHEY and CDR2 SVGAGI come from the germline V gene. This CDR3 region has 16 residues. J was trimmed by 0 bases and V by 3 bases; bases with no gene match: 4. CDR3 bases: TGTGCCAGCAGTTATGGGGGACAGGACTCTGGAAACACCATATATTTT. It yields the protein CASSYGGQDSGNTIYF.